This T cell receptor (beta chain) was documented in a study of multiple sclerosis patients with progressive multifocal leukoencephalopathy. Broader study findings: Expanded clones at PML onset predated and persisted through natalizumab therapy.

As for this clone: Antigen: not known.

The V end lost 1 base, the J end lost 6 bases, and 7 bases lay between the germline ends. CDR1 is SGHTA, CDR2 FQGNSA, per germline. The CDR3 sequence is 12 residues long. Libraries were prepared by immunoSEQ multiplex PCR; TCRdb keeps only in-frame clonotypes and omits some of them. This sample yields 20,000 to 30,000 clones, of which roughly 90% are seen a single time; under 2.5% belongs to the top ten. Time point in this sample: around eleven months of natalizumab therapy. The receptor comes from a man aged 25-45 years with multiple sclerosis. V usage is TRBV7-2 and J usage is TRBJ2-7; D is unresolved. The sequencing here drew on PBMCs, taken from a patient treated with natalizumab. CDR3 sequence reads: CASSLVPGEQYV. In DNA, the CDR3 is TGTGCCAGCAGCTTAGTACCAGGCGAGCAGTACGTC.